This T cell receptor beta chain was identified in a study of blood T cell repertoires in COVID-19 (dated by TCRdb to about 2020). The study in broad terms: Collaborator samples came from the United States, Italy and Spain and covered acute and convalescent phases of COVID-19. Where available, HLA class I and class II types were obtained from metadata supplied by the sample provider rather than from assay-based typing. Deeply sampled blood TCRbeta repertoires from subjects exposed to, actively infected with, or recovered from COVID-19 were included in the dataset. The prospective study material was composed of cDNA or gDNA derived from T cells, B-cell-depleted T cells, or PBMCs. A freely available public database, intended as a resource for researchers studying the immune response to SARS-CoV-2, is where the repertoires were released. The samples were drawn from two sources: the first 160 participants of the ongoing ImmuneRACE study, and 1,000 to 1,500 subjects contributed by 6 global collaborators. The sample metadata nearly always contained a de-identified subject ID, COVID-19 status, age in years and sex.

Each collaborating institution followed its own protocols to collect whole blood in K2EDTA tubes. For TCRbeta analysis, collaborator samples were shipped as frozen whole blood, as isolated PBMCs, or as DNA extracted from either sample type. The immunoSEQ Assay, a bias-controlled multiplex PCR, was used to amplify TCRbeta CDR3 regions from genomic DNA. The published analysis was carried out like this. Nucleated cell counts per sample were estimated from amplification of reference gene primers within the assay. To quantify the absolute abundance of each unique TCRbeta CDR3 rearrangement, sequence reads were collapsed and filtered. For each sample, productive Simpson clonality was calculated by taking the square root of Simpson's diversity index across productive rearrangements. TCRdb stores this immuneACCESS table with in-frame sequences only. Part of the clones is absent; in the studies checked, under half of the shortfall reflects unresolved V genes, and no reason is known for the rest. V, J and clone size are those of that table, while D and trimming were read from the DNA. The sample yields fewer than 350,000 clones; around 89% were counted once. The top ten constitute about 4.6% of the sample.

Results and caveats for the whole study, not just this receptor: How much clinical and demographic metadata was included differed by source and by participant, and the metadata was provided uncurated.

Note on this clone: Its specific antigen is unknown. Nothing much larger sits one base from this clone, and base qualities are not available.

The CDR3 sequence holds 16 residues, the cysteine and phenylalanine included. Solely the CDR3 DNA is kept, with 48 bases framed from the first base. Per the germline V gene, SGHNT is the CDR1 and YENEEA is the CDR2. The junction carries 17 bases between V and J, which are trimmed by 1 base and 6 bases respectively. Recombination linked TRBV11-3 to TRBJ2-3; the D gene cannot be resolved reliably. Sample: peripheral blood. This clonotype was sampled from a man between 40 and 49 years old with acute or convalescent COVID-19. The DNA is TGTGCCAGCAGCTTAGGGTTCGACTCCGGAGCCGATACGCAGTATTTT. It translates to CASSLGFDSGADTQYF.